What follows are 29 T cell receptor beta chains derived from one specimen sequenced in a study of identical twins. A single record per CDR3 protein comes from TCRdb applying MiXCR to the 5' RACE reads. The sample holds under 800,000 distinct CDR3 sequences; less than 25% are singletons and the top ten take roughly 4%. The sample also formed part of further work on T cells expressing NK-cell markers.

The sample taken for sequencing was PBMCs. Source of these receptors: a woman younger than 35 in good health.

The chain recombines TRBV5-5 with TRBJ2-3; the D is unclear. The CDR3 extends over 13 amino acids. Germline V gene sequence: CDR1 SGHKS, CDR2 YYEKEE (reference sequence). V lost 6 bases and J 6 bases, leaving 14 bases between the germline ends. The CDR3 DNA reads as TGTGCCAGCAACCCCAGGACGATCGATACGCAGTATTTT. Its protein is CASNPRTIDTQYF.

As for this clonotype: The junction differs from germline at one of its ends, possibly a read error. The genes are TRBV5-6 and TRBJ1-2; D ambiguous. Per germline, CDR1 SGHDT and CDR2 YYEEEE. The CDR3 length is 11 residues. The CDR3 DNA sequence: TGTGCCAGCAGCTTGGTGGGGAATGTGGATTTC. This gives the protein CASSLVGNVDF.

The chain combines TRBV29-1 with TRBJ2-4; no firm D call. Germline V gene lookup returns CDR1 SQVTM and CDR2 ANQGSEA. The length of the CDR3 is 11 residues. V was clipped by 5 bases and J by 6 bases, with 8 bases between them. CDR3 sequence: CSVFEGNIQYF. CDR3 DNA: TGCAGCGTTTTTGAAGGAAACATTCAGTACTTC.

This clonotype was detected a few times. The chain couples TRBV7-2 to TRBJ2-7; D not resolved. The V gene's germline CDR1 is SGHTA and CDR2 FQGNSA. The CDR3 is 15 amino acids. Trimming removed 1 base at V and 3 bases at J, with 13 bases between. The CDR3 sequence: CASSLVAGPNYEQYF. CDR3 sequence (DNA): TGTGCCAGCAGCTTAGTGGCAGGACCTAACTACGAGCAGTACTTC.

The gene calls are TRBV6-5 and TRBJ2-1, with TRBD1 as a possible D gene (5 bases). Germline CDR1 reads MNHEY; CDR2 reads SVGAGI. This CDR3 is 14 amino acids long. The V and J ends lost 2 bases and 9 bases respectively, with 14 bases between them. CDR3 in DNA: TGTGCCAGCAGTTACCCAGGGTCGGGTAGTGAGCAGTTCTTC. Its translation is CASSYPGSGSEQFF.

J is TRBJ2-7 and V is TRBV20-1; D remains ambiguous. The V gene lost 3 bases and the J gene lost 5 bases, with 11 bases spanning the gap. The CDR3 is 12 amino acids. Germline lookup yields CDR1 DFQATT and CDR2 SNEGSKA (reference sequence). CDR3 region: CSASFRMDEQYF. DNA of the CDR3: TGCAGTGCTAGTTTCCGGATGGACGAGCAGTACTTC.

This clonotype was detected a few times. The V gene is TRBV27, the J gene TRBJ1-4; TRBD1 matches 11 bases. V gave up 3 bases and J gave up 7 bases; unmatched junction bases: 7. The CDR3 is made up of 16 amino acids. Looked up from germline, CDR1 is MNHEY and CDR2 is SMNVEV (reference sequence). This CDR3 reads CASSFSGTGGSEKLFF. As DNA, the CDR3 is TGTGCCAGCAGTTTCTCCGGGACAGGGGGGAGTGAAAAACTGTTTTTT.

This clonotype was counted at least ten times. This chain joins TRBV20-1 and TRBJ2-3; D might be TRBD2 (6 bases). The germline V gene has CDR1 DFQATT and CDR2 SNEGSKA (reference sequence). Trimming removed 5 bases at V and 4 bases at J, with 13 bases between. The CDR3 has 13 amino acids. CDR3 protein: CSAPDYNPDTQYF. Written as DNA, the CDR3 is TGCAGTGCTCCGGACTATAACCCAGATACGCAGTATTTT.

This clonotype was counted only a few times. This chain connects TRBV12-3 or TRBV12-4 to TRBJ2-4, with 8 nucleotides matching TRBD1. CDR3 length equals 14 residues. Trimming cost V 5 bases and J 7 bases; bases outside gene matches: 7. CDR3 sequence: CASSSGQGGNIQYF. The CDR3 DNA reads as TGTGCCAGCAGTAGCGGACAGGGAGGCAACATTCAGTACTTC.

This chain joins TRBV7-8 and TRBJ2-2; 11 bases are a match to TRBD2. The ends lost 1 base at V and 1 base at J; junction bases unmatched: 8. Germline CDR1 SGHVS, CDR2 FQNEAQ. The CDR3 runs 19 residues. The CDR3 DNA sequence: TGTGCCAGCAGCTTAGACCTAGTTAGCGGGGGGGTGAACACCGGGGAGCTGTTTTTT. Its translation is CASSLDLVSGGVNTGELFF.

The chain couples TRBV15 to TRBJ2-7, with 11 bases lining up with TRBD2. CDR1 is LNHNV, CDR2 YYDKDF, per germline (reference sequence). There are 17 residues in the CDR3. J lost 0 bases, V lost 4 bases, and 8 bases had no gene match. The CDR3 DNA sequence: TGTGCCACCAGCAAAACCATAGCGGGAGGGTCCTCCTACGAGCAGTACTTC. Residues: CATSKTIAGGSSYEQYF.

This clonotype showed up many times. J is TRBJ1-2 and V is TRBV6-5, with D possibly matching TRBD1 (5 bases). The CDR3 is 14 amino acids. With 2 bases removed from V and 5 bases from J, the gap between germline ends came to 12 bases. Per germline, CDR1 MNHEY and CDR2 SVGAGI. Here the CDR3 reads CASSYTGTVYGYTF. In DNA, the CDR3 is TGTGCCAGCAGTTACACGGGGACGGTTTATGGCTACACCTTC.

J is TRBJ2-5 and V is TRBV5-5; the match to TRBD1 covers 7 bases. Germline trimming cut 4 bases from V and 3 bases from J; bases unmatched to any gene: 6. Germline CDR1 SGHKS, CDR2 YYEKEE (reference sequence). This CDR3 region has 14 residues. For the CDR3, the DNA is TGTGCCAGCAGCCGGGGACAGATAGAAGAGACCCAGTACTTC. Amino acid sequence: CASSRGQIEETQYF.

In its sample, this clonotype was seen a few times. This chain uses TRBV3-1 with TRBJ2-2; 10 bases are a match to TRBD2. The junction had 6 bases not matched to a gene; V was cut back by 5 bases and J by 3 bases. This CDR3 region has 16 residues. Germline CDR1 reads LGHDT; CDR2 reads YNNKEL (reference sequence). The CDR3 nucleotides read TGTGCCAGCAGCGCCCTAGCGGGAGCCTACACCGGGGAGCTGTTTTTT. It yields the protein CASSALAGAYTGELFF.

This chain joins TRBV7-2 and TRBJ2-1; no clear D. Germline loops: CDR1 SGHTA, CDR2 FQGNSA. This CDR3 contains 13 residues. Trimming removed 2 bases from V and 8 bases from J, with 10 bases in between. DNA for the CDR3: TGTGCCAGCAGCTTATGGCGTGGGGATGAGCAGTTCTTC. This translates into CASSLWRGDEQFF.

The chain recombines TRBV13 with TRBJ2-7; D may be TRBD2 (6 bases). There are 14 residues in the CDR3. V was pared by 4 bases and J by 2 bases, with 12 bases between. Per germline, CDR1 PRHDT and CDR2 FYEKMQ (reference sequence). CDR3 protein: CASSSGDFPYEQYF. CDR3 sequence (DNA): TGTGCCAGCAGCTCCGGGGACTTCCCCTACGAGCAGTACTTC.

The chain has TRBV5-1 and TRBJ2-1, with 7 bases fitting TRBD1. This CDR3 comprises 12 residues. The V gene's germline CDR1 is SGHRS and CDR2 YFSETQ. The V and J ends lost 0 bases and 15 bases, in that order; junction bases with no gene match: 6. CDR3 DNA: TGCGCCAGCAGCTTGGAGGTAGGGGGCTCGTTCTTC. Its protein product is CASSLEVGGSFF.

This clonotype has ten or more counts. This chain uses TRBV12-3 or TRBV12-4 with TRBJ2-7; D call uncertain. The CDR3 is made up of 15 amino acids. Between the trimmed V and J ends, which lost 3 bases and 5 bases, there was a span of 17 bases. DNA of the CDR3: TGTGCCAGCAGTTTGAGCGTTGGGGATATGAACGAGCAGTACTTC. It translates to CASSLSVGDMNEQYF.

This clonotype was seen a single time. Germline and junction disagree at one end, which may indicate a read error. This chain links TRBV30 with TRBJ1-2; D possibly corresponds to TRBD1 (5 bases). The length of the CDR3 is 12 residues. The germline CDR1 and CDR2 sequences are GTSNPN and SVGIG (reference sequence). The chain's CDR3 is CDWSGSGYGYTF. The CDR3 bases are TGTGACTGGAGTGGGTCAGGGTATGGCTACACCTTC.

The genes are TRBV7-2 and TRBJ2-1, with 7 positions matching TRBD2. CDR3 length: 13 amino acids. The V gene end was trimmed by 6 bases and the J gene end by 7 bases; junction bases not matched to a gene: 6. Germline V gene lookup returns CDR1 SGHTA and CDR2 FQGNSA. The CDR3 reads CASRGAGLNEQFF. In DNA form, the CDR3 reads TGTGCCAGCAGGGGAGCGGGACTGAATGAGCAGTTCTTC. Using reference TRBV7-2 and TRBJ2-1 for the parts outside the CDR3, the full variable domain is GAGVSQSPSNKVTEKGKDVELRCDPISGHTALYWYRQSLGQGLEFLIYFQGNSAPDKSGLPSDRFSAERTGGSVSTLTIQRTQQEDSAVYLCASRGAGLNEQFFGPGTRLTVL.

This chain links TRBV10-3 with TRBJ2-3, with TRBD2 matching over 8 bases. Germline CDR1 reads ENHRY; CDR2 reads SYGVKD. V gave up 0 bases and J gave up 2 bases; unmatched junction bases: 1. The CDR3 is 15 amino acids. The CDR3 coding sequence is TGTGCCATCAGTGAGTCGACTAGCGACACAGATACGCAGTATTTT. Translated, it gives CAISESTSDTDTQYF.

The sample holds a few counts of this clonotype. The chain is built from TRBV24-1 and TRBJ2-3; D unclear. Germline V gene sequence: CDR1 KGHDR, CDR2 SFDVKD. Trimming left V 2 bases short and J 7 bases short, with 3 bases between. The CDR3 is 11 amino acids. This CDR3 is CATSDSNTQYF. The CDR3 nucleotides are TGTGCCACCAGTGATTCCAATACGCAGTATTTT.

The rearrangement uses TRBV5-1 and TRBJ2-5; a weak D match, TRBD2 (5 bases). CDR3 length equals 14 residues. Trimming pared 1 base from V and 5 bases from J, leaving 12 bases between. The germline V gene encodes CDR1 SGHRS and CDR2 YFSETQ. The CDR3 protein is CASSLTAGVETQYF. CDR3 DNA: TGCGCCAGCAGCTTGACCGCGGGCGTTGAGACCCAGTACTTC.

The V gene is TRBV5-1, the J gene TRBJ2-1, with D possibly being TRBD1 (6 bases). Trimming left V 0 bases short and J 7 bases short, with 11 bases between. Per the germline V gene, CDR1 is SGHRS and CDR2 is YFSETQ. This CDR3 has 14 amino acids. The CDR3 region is CASSLGGPGNEQFF. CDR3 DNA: TGCGCCAGCAGCTTGGGGGGGCCGGGAAATGAGCAGTTCTTC.

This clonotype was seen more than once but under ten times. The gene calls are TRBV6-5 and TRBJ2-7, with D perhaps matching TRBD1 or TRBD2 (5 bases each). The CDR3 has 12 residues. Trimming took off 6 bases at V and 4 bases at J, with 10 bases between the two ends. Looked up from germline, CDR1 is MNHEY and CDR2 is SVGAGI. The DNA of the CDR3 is TGTGCCAGCAGGAGGGGTGGGTACGAGCAGTACTTC. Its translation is CASRRGGYEQYF.

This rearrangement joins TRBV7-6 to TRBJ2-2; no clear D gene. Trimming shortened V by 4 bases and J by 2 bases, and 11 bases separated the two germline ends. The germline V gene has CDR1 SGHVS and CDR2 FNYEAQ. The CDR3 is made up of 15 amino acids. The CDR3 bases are TGTGCCAGCAGCTCCCGTGGCAGAAACACCGGGGAGCTGTTTTTT. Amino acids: CASSSRGRNTGELFF.

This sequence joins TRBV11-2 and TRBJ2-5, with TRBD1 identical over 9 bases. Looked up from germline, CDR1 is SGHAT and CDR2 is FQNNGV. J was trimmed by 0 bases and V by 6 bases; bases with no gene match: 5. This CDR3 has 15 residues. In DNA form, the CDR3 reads TGTGCCAGCAGGCGCGGGACAGGGAACCAAGAGACCCAGTACTTC. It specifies CASRRGTGNQETQYF.

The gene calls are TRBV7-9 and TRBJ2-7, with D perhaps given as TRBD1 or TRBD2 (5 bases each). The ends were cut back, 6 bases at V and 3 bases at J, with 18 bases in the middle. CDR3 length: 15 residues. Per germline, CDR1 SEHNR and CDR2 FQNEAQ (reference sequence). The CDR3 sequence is CASRAVVGALYEQYF. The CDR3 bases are TGTGCCAGCAGAGCCGTTGTCGGGGCTCTCTACGAGCAGTACTTC.

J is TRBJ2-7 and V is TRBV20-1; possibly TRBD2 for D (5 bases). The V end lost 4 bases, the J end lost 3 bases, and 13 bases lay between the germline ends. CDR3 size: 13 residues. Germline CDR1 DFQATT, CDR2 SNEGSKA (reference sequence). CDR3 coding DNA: TGCAGTGCTATGCCAGCGGACCACTACGAGCAGTACTTC. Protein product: CSAMPADHYEQYF.